These T cell receptor beta chains were read from a single sample in a study of sequential checkpoint blockade in melanoma. Assay: immunoSEQ multiplex PCR; the TCRdb copy retains only in-frame clones and omits some. Here the sample spans about 20,000 clones, around 75% being singletons. Source: CD8+ T cells sorted from blood (inferred from file names), taken from a patient given nivolumab and ipilimumab in sequence. These receptors originate from a human donor with melanoma. The conserved cysteine and the conserved F or W are not part of the CDR3 here. A row's size may be missing; if present it is once, few, many or a size class.

clone size	V gene	J gene	CDR3 protein
.	TRBV5-1	TRBJ2-7	ASSWPIEGGYEQY
.	TRBV9	TRBJ1-2	ASSVVEGRGYT
.	TRBV7-9	TRBJ2-7	ASSLAPTGEAYEQY
.	TRBV7-9	TRBJ2-5	ASSFRDTKETQY
.	TRBV4-3	TRBJ2-1	ASSQGTSGIYNEQF
.	TRBV5-1	TRBJ2-3	ASSFSGTGGADTQY
.	TRBV9	TRBJ2-2	ASSGPGTSGGNTGELF
.	TRBV9	TRBJ2-5	ASSVGGGETQY
.	TRBV29-1	TRBJ2-7	SVEPRDGYEQY
.	TRBV6-5	TRBJ2-7	ASSYSEAGGSYEQY
.	TRBV5-5	TRBJ2-3	ASSLEPYTQY
.	TRBV19	TRBJ2-1	ASSIVSQGNEQF
.	TRBV2	TRBJ2-1	ASSEVALNEQF
.	TRBV15	TRBJ2-7	ATSYGELSSYEQY
.	TRBV5-1	TRBJ2-1	ASSLAGEGGGPYNEQF
.	TRBV19	TRBJ1-1	ASRDSPKLMNTEAF
.	TRBV5-5	TRBJ2-7	ASSPELAGSYEQY
.	TRBV4-1	TRBJ1-2	ASSQDLGGVRGYT
.	TRBV5-6	.	ASSQGTQSSYEQY
.	TRBV5-1	TRBJ2-1	ASTSGGGYNEQF
few	TRBV5-4	TRBJ1-1	ASSLNSLEAF
.	TRBV5-1	TRBJ2-7	ASSLAGPGVYEQY
few	TRBV4-2	TRBJ2-7	ASSQEGGGSYEQY
few	TRBV9	TRBJ2-6	ASSERDWGSGANVLT
few	TRBV30	TRBJ2-2	AWQANSGELF
.	TRBV27	TRBJ2-7	ASSLQGAGEQY
once	TRBV7-6	TRBJ2-7	ASAGVGQGAIEQY
.	TRBV4-2	TRBJ1-2	ASSQGRAGYGYT
.	TRBV14	TRBJ2-1	ASSSPLALDNEQF
.	TRBV6-1	TRBJ1-1	ASSELRQMNTEAF
.	TRBV9	TRBJ2-1	ASTPTGQNYNEQF
.	TRBV4-3	TRBJ1-5	ASSLRRGRDQPQH
.	TRBV4-3	TRBJ2-1	ASSQDLSASNEQF
.	TRBV5-1	TRBJ2-7	ASSLGAGGYEQY
.	TRBV7-3	TRBJ2-3	ASSYSGGPADTQY
.	TRBV4-2	TRBJ2-7	ASSQDLGASSYEQY
.	TRBV28	TRBJ1-2	ASQRGGYT
once	TRBV4-1	TRBJ1-1	ASSQDVGWEINTEAF
.	TRBV9	TRBJ2-7	ASSPYHRVDMGQY
.	TRBV6-4	TRBJ2-1	ASSVSGTSANEQF
.	TRBV7-2	TRBJ2-7	ASSSGRLAGAIYEQY
.	TRBV2	TRBJ2-7	ASSEAATGVDYEQY
.	TRBV2	TRBJ2-7	ASSEAPASYEQY
.	TRBV13	TRBJ2-7	ASSLEASGNSSYEQY
.	TRBV25-1	TRBJ2-1	ASSELGRGEQF